This T cell receptor (beta chain) was captured by sequencing in a study of T cell responses to AZD1222 COVID-19 vaccine. Findings and caveats of the study: Samples come after the peak T cell response, not at day 14.

Details on this clone: Its antigen is as yet unknown.

This CDR3 has 16 amino acids. Germline loops: CDR1 SGHRS, CDR2 YFSETQ. The V segment lost 4 bases and the J segment 1 base; nucleotides outside the gene matches: 7. Sequencing used immunoSEQ multiplex PCR; TCRdb keeps in-frame clones, though not all of them. Of some 150,000 clones in the sample, about 88% were seen once. The chain joins TRBV5-1 to TRBJ2-4; the match to TRBD2 covers 8 bases. This receptor was obtained from an adult in good health. Sample: peripheral blood, taken on day 0 of AZD1222 vaccination. CDR3: CASSPGGGRAKNIQYF. CDR3 sequence (DNA): TGCGCCAGCAGCCCCGGGGGGGGTAGGGCCAAAAACATTCAGTACTTC.